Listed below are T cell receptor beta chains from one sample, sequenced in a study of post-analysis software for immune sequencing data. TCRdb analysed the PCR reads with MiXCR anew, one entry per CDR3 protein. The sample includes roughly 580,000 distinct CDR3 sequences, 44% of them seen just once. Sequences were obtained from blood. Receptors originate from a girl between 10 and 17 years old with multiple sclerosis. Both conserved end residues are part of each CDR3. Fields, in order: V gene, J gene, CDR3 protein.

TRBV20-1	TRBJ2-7	CSARGDRNTYEQYF
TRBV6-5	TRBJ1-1	CASSYRREAFF
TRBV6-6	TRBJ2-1	CASKPLQTYNEQFF
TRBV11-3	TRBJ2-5	CASSPSADRGIRSYQETQYF
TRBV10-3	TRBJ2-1	CAISEVKGEQFF
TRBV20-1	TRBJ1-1	CSAQTGWGTEAFF
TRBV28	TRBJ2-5	CASSLPHRKLWYF
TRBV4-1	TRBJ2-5	CASSQGPGEQETQYF
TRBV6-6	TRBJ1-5	CASRMDLSQPQHF
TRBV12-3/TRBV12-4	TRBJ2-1	CASSFGGTNGTYNEQFF
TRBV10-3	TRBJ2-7	CAISESGGQGTESSYF
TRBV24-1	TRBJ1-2	CATSAGDEDGYTF
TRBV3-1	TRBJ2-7	CASSPTSGHYYEQYF
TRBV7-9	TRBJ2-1	CASSFNTSGMSNEQFF
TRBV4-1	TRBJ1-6	CASSVGTAYRLNSPLHF
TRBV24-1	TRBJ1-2	CATSESTEPANYGYTF
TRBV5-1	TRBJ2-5	CASSLKGSSYNEQYF
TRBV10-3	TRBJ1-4	CAISADLVEKLFF
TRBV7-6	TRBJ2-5	CASSSPPAGTDQETQYF
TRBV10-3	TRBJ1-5	CAISGTQRGGQPQHF
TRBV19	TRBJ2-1	CASSFSGRGDNEQFF
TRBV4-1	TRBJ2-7	CASSQILGGQGEYEQYF
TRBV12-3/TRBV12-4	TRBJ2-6	CASSDWRTSGANVLTF
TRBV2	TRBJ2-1	CASSGGRRNNEQFF
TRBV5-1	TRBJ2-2	CASSLDGRTTGELFF
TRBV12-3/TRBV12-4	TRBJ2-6	CASSPNPGANVLTF
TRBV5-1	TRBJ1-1	CASSLETGAWNTEAFF
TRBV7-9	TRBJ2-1	CASSSPPGAPSYNEQFF
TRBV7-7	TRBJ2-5	CASSAGHVVGETQYF
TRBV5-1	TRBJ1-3	CASSQTAFSGNTIYF
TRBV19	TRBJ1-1	CASSIDLGSYTEAFF
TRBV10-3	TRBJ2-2	CAISEGLTGELFF
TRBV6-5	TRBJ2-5	CASSCSGGSQTQYF
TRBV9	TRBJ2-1	CASSFGTGNNEQFF